Each of the 26 T cell receptor beta chains below was sequenced from the same sample in a study of blood T cell repertoires in COVID-19. Clones were read by immunoSEQ multiplex PCR, and TCRdb kept only the in-frame ones, dropping some. The profile covers fewer than 250,000 clones, with about 83% appearing a single time and 3.5% to 4.5% taken by the ten largest. Sample: peripheral blood. The receptors come from a man in his fifties with acute or convalescent COVID-19.

The gene calls are TRBV7-3 and TRBJ2-1; 7 bases are a match to TRBD2. J gave up 5 bases and V 5 bases, and 6 bases lay outside the gene matches. Germline loops: CDR1 SGHTA, CDR2 FQGTGA. The CDR3 length is 14 residues. For the CDR3, the DNA is TGTGCCAGCAGCCCTCACAGCGGGAACAATGAGCAGTTCTTC. It codes for CASSPHSGNNEQFF.

J is TRBJ2-6 and V is TRBV15; D ambiguous. Trimming cost V 0 bases and J 1 base, with 4 bases left between them. Germline V lookup: CDR1 LNHNV, CDR2 YYDKDF (reference sequence). This CDR3 is built from 15 residues. DNA for the CDR3: TGTGCCACCAGCAGAGACAGATCTGGGGCCAACGTCCTGACTTTC. It is translated as CATSRDRSGANVLTF.

V usage is TRBV9 and J usage is TRBJ2-2, with 7 bases matching TRBD1. V was clipped by 0 bases and J by 2 bases; unmatched bases: 1. The CDR3 has 15 residues. Germline V gene lookup returns CDR1 SGDLS and CDR2 YYNGEE. CDR3 loop: CASSVGTGNTGELFF. CDR3 nucleotide sequence: TGTGCCAGCAGCGTAGGGACAGGCAACACCGGGGAGCTGTTTTTT.

This chain uses TRBV4-1 with TRBJ2-7; TRBD2 matches 12 bases. There are 16 residues in the CDR3. With V trimmed by 4 bases and J by 5 bases, 9 bases remained unmatched. The germline V gene encodes CDR1 MGHRA and CDR2 YSYEKL. CDR3 coding DNA: TGCGCCAGCAGCCCGATACGACTAGCGGGAGACCACGAGCAGTACTTC. The encoded protein is CASSPIRLAGDHEQYF.

J is TRBJ2-7 and V is TRBV7-9, with 7 nucleotides matching TRBD2. J was trimmed by 7 bases and V by 0 bases; bases with no gene match: 0. Germline values: CDR1 SEHNR, CDR2 FQNEAQ (reference sequence). The CDR3 totals 12 residues. Here the CDR3 DNA reads TGTGCCAGCAGCTTAGCGGGGGGGGAGCAGTACTTC. Amino acids: CASSLAGGEQYF.

V and J are TRBV28 and TRBJ2-2; 7 bases match TRBD2. The V gene end was trimmed by 11 bases and the J gene end by 5 bases; junction bases not matched to a gene: 11. Germline CDR1 and CDR2: MDHEN and SYDVKM. The CDR3 runs 14 residues. The CDR3 here is CALRGGSGTGELFF. CDR3 bases: TGTGCCCTCCGGGGCGGGAGTGGAACCGGGGAGCTGTTTTTT.

The V and J genes are TRBV5-1 and TRBJ2-5; 13 bases are shared with TRBD2. Germline CDR1 SGHRS, CDR2 YFSETQ. The junction had 9 bases not matched to a gene; V was cut back by 3 bases and J by 7 bases. This CDR3 has 16 residues. The CDR3 reads CASSSGLAGDVGTQYF. CDR3 sequence (DNA): TGCGCCAGCAGCTCAGGACTAGCGGGAGATGTTGGGACCCAGTACTTC.

J is TRBJ2-7 and V is TRBV5-1, with TRBD2 as a possible D gene (6 bases). The CDR3 sequence is 13 residues long. Per germline, CDR1 SGHRS and CDR2 YFSETQ. The germline V and J ends were trimmed by 5 bases and 2 bases, with 11 bases remaining between them. The CDR3 bases are TGCGCCAGCAGTGGGGGGAGCACCTACGAGCAGTACTTC. Its translation is CASSGGSTYEQYF.

The CDR3 loop reads CASSSGGLGEQYF. CDR3 DNA: TGTGCCAGCAGTTCAGGGGGACTGGGCGAGCAGTACTTC. The chain joins TRBV6-2 or TRBV6-3 to TRBJ2-7; tentative D call: TRBD1 (7 bases). Germline lookup yields CDR1 MNHEY and CDR2 SVGEGT. Trimming stripped 4 bases from V and 6 bases from J, with 13 bases between. This CDR3 is built from 13 residues.

The chain employs TRBV12-3 or TRBV12-4 and TRBJ1-2, with 8 nucleotides matching TRBD1. The CDR3 sequence is 12 residues long. V gave up 7 bases and J gave up 8 bases; unmatched junction bases: 6. The CDR3 region is CASTPGGWGYTF. In nucleotides, the CDR3 is TGTGCCAGCACCCCAGGGGGCTGGGGCTACACCTTC.

The chain combines TRBV10-3 with TRBJ1-2; D is unresolved. Germline CDR1 reads ENHRY; CDR2 reads SYGVKD. This CDR3 has 14 residues. V was shortened by 7 bases and J by 1 base, with 13 bases between the two germline ends. CDR3 bases: TGTGCCATCACCCCGGGAGAGCTTAACTATGGCTACACCTTC. It specifies CAITPGELNYGYTF.

V usage is TRBV19 and J usage is TRBJ1-2; tentatively, D is TRBD1 (6 bases). The V and J ends lost 7 bases and 2 bases respectively, with 14 bases between them. The CDR3 extends over 14 amino acids. Germline V gene data show CDR1 as LNHDA and CDR2 as SQIVND (reference sequence). CDR3 amino acids: CASTIGGANYGYTF. DNA for the CDR3: TGTGCCAGTACCATTGGGGGGGCGAACTATGGCTACACCTTC.

V usage is TRBV7-9 and J usage is TRBJ1-5, with no clear D. This CDR3 contains 12 residues. Trimming cost V 2 bases and J 9 bases, with 8 bases left between them. Per germline, CDR1 SEHNR and CDR2 FQNEAQ (reference sequence). CDR3 sequence: CASSLRGWPQHF. CDR3 nucleotide sequence: TGTGCCAGCAGCTTAAGAGGGTGGCCCCAGCATTTT.

This chain uses TRBV6-5 with TRBJ1-2; no definite D call. The germline V gene encodes CDR1 MNHEY and CDR2 SVGAGI. V dropped 10 bases and J dropped 4 bases, with 10 bases sitting between them. CDR3 size: 11 residues. The CDR3 sequence is CATEAGYGYTF. Written as DNA, the CDR3 is TGTGCCACCGAGGCGGGCTATGGCTACACCTTC.

The chain recombines TRBV10-3 with TRBJ1-5; TRBD1 matches 8 bases. V lost 3 bases, J lost 0 bases, and 13 bases stayed unmatched. The CDR3 has 19 residues. Germline CDR1 ENHRY, CDR2 SYGVKD. The CDR3 here is CAISDPGTGSFYSNQPQHF. Here the CDR3 DNA reads TGTGCCATCAGTGACCCCGGGACAGGATCATTTTATAGCAATCAGCCCCAGCATTTT.

The chain employs TRBV6-5 and TRBJ2-7; 7 bases agree with TRBD1. V was pared by 0 bases and J by 7 bases, with 9 bases of the junction left unmatched. CDR1 is MNHEY, CDR2 SVGAGI, per germline. The CDR3 covers 15 residues. This CDR3 reads CASSYSGTDKGEQYF. CDR3 in DNA: TGTGCCAGCAGTTACTCCGGGACAGACAAGGGTGAGCAGTACTTC.

The chain carries TRBV11-3 and TRBJ1-4; D is perhaps TRBD1 (6 bases). CDR1 and CDR2 (germline): SGHNT, YENEEA. V lost 4 bases and J 13 bases, leaving 22 bases between the germline ends. The CDR3 is 15 amino acids. The CDR3 DNA follows: TGTGCCAGCAGCTCGGACAGAGGGGTACGAGAAGGACTGTTTTTT. Residues: CASSSDRGVREGLFF.

The chain joins TRBV13 to TRBJ2-7; possible D gene TRBD2, 6 bases. Germline V gene lookup returns CDR1 PRHDT and CDR2 FYEKMQ (reference sequence). Trimming cost V 5 bases and J 0 bases, with 14 bases left between them. The CDR3 sequence is 15 residues long. The CDR3 sequence is CASSESGSTSYEQYF. CDR3 nucleotides: TGTGCCAGCAGCGAAAGCGGGTCCACCTCCTACGAGCAGTACTTC.

V usage is TRBV4-2 and J usage is TRBJ2-7; 13 bases align to TRBD2. The length of the CDR3 is 17 residues. Germline trimming cut 0 bases from V and 3 bases from J; bases unmatched to any gene: 5. Germline values: CDR1 LGHNA, CDR2 YNFKEQ. CDR3 loop: CASSQDSGTSGVYEQYF. DNA of the CDR3: TGTGCCAGCAGCCAAGATTCCGGGACTAGCGGGGTCTACGAGCAGTACTTC.

This clone was picked up one time. The genes are TRBV5-1 and TRBJ2-7; 7 nucleotides align to TRBD2. Germline CDR1 is SGHRS and CDR2 is YFSETQ. The CDR3 is made up of 15 amino acids. The junction had 6 bases not matched to a gene; V was cut back by 0 bases and J by 3 bases. The CDR3 DNA is TGCGCCAGCAGCTTGGCAGGACTAGGGCGCTACGAGCAGTACTTC. It encodes CASSLAGLGRYEQYF. Filled out from reference TRBV5-1 and TRBJ2-7, the complete variable domain reads KAGVTQTPRYLIKTRGQQVTLSCSPISGHRSVSWYQQTPGQGLQFLFEYFSETQRNKGNFPGRFSGRQFSNSRSEMNVSTLELGDSALYLCASSLAGLGRYEQYFGPGTRLTVT.

The chain joins TRBV7-3 to TRBJ2-3; 11 bases line up with TRBD1. Looked up from germline, CDR1 is SGHTA and CDR2 is FQGTGA. CDR3 length: 16 residues. V lost 5 bases and J lost 6; bases outside the gene matches: 10. CDR3 bases: TGTGCCAGCAGCCCAGGGACAGGGGGAACACATGATACGCAGTATTTT. Translated, it gives CASSPGTGGTHDTQYF.

This clone has a handful of counts. The chain recombines TRBV7-9 with TRBJ1-2; weak D call: TRBD1 (6 bases). CDR1 is SEHNR and CDR2 is FQNEAQ in the germline V gene (reference sequence). This CDR3 comprises 13 residues. V lost 4 bases, J lost 2 bases, and 8 bases lay in between. CDR3 protein: CASSYGQNYGYTF. The CDR3 coding sequence is TGTGCCAGCAGCTATGGACAGAACTATGGCTACACCTTC.

V and J are TRBV5-1 and TRBJ2-1, with TRBD1 matching 10 bases. The CDR3 contains 15 residues. Germline V gives CDR1 SGHRS, CDR2 YFSETQ. Germline trimming cut 4 bases from V and 2 bases from J; bases unmatched to any gene: 3. DNA of the CDR3: TGCGCCAGCAGCGACGGGACAGGGGCCTACAATGAGCAGTTCTTC. This translates into CASSDGTGAYNEQFF. The whole variable domain, filled in from reference TRBV5-1 and TRBJ2-1, reads KAGVTQTPRYLIKTRGQQVTLSCSPISGHRSVSWYQQTPGQGLQFLFEYFSETQRNKGNFPGRFSGRQFSNSRSEMNVSTLELGDSALYLCASSDGTGAYNEQFFGPGTRLTVL.

A few counts support this clone. The chain joins TRBV2 to TRBJ2-2; 11 bases map to TRBD2. The CDR3 is made up of 17 amino acids. Trimming cost V 7 bases and J 2 bases; bases outside gene matches: 9. From germline, CDR1 is SNHLY and CDR2 FYNNEI. Here the CDR3 DNA reads TGTGCCAGCACCCCCCTAGCGGGGGGTCCCAACACCGGGGAGCTGTTTTTT. Translating it yields CASTPLAGGPNTGELFF.

The chain recombines TRBV3-1 (or the pseudogene TRBV3-2) with TRBJ1-1; maybe TRBD1 (5 bases). The CDR3 covers 14 residues. Germline CDR1 reads LGHDT; CDR2 reads YNNKEL (reference sequence). V was shortened by 1 base and J by 2 bases, with 8 bases between the two germline ends. In DNA, the CDR3 is TGTGCCAGCAGCCAAGGTCAGGGAAACACTGAAGCTTTCTTT. Its protein is CASSQGQGNTEAFF.

The chain has TRBV18 and TRBJ2-3; 7 nucleotides align to TRBD1. The germline V gene has CDR1 KGHSH and CDR2 LQKENI. V was pared by 3 bases and J by 4 bases, with 7 bases of the junction left unmatched. This CDR3 spans 15 amino acids. The CDR3 region has the DNA TGTGCCAGCTCACCGCCGGCCACAGGGGCAGATACGCAGTATTTT. Protein product: CASSPPATGADTQYF.